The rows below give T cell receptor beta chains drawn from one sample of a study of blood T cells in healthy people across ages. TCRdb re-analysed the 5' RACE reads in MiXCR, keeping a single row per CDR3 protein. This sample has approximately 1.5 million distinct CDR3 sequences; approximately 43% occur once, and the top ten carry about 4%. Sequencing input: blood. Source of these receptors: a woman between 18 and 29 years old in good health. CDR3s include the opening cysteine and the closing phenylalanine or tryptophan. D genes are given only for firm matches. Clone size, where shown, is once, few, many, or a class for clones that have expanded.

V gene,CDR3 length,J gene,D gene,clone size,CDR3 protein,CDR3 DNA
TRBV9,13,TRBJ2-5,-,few,CASSVEADGTQYF,TGTGCCAGCAGCGTAGAGGCAGACGGGACCCAGTACTTC
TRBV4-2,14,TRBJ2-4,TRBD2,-,CASSPRGEVSIQYF,TGTGCCAGCAGCCCCCGGGGGGAGGTTAGCATTCAGTACTTC
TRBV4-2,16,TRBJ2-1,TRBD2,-,CASSQAVGLAGLEQFF,TGTGCCAGCAGCCAAGCTGTGGGACTAGCGGGATTGGAGCAGTTCTTC
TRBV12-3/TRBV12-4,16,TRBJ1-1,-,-,CASSLEGPSGCSEAFF,TGTGCCAGCAGTTTGGAGGGGCCATCCGGATGCTCTGAAGCTTTCTTT
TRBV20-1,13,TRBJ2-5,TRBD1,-,CSARGPDREAQYF,TGCAGTGCTAGAGGACCGGACAGGGAGGCCCAGTACTTC
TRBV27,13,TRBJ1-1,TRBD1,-,CASSLGTGGVAFF,TGTGCCAGCAGTCTAGGGACAGGGGGTGTAGCTTTCTTT
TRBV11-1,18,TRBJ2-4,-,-,CASSLAGQSTTRKNIQYF,TGTGCCAGCAGCTTAGCCGGACAGTCTACCACTCGCAAAAACATTCAGTACTTC
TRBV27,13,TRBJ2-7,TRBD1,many,CASSVDRANEQYF,TGTGCCAGCAGTGTCGACAGGGCGAACGAGCAGTACTTC
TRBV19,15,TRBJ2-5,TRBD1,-,CASSILQGNQETQYF,TGTGCCAGTAGTATCTTACAGGGGAACCAAGAGACCCAGTACTTC
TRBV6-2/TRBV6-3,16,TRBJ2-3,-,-,CASSEVEGGLTDTQYF,TGTGCCAGCAGTGAGGTCGAGGGGGGGCTCACAGATACGCAGTATTTT